Listed below are T cell receptor beta chains from one sample, sequenced in a study of patients and donors after allogeneic stem cell transplantation. TCRdb analysed the RT-PCR reads with MiXCR anew, one entry per CDR3 protein. The sample contains roughly 190,000 distinct CDR3 sequences, roughly two fifths of which appear only once. Material: blood, either unsorted or a sorted T cell fraction (not recorded which). These receptors all stem from a human donor who was either an allogeneic HSCT recipient or a stem cell or donor lymphocyte infusion donor (not recorded which). It is not recorded whose cells these are; they may come from a transplant donor. Each CDR3 is given with its conserved first and last residue. The D gene is left open where the match is weak. Clone size, where shown, is once, few, many, or a class for clones that have expanded.

abundance: few; v_gene: TRBV6-5; j_gene: TRBJ2-6; d_gene: .; CDR3aa: CASSYVPTGANVLTF; CDR3nt: TGTGCCAGCAGTTATGTGCCAACTGGGGCCAACGTCCTGACTTTC
abundance: .; v_gene: TRBV4-2; j_gene: TRBJ2-1; d_gene: TRBD2; CDR3aa: CASSQAWREGEQFF; CDR3nt: TGTGCCAGCAGCCAAGCATGGCGGGAGGGTGAGCAGTTCTTC
abundance: .; v_gene: TRBV4-3; j_gene: TRBJ1-1; d_gene: .; CDR3aa: CASSQEIGTMNTEAFF; CDR3nt: TGCGCCAGCAGCCAAGAAATTGGGACCATGAACACTGAAGCTTTCTTT
abundance: .; v_gene: TRBV6-5; j_gene: TRBJ1-5; d_gene: .; CDR3aa: CASSGTSSNQPQHF; CDR3nt: TGTGCCAGCAGTGGGACGTCTAGCAATCAGCCCCAGCATTTT
abundance: .; v_gene: TRBV4-3; j_gene: TRBJ2-7; d_gene: TRBD2; CDR3aa: CASSQDAGGLYF; CDR3nt: TGCGCCAGCAGCCAAGATGCGGGAGGTCTGTACTTC
abundance: few; v_gene: TRBV6-2/TRBV6-3; j_gene: TRBJ2-3; d_gene: .; CDR3aa: CASSYKGKHPLSTDTQYF; CDR3nt: TGTGCCAGCAGTTACAAGGGGAAGCATCCCCTTAGCACAGATACGCAGTATTTT
abundance: few; v_gene: TRBV6-2/TRBV6-3; j_gene: TRBJ2-5; d_gene: .; CDR3aa: CASSYWETQYF; CDR3nt: TGTGCCAGCAGTTACTGGGAGACCCAGTACTTC
abundance: few; v_gene: TRBV7-8; j_gene: TRBJ2-5; d_gene: TRBD2; CDR3aa: CASSQSGGFQETQYF; CDR3nt: TGTGCCAGCAGCCAGAGCGGGGGATTCCAAGAGACCCAGTACTTC
abundance: .; v_gene: TRBV25-1; j_gene: TRBJ1-2; d_gene: .; CDR3aa: CASSEYGGPNYGYTF; CDR3nt: TGTGCCAGCAGTGAATACGGGGGCCCGAACTATGGCTACACCTTC
abundance: .; v_gene: TRBV24-1; j_gene: TRBJ2-1; d_gene: TRBD2; CDR3aa: CATSDSSPWVAGGGYEQFF; CDR3nt: TGTGCCACCAGTGATTCCTCCCCCTGGGTAGCGGGAGGGGGCTATGAGCAGTTCTTC
abundance: .; v_gene: TRBV18; j_gene: TRBJ1-4; d_gene: TRBD1; CDR3aa: CASSPRTGVNEKLFF; CDR3nt: TGTGCCAGCTCACCACGGACAGGGGTTAATGAAAAACTGTTTTTT
abundance: .; v_gene: TRBV2; j_gene: TRBJ1-1; d_gene: .; CDR3aa: CASSEGHDDLNTEAFF; CDR3nt: TGTGCCAGCAGTGAAGGGCACGATGACCTGAACACTGAAGCTTTCTTT
abundance: .; v_gene: TRBV6-5; j_gene: TRBJ2-2; d_gene: TRBD2; CDR3aa: CASRASGLGLGLTGELFF; CDR3nt: TGTGCCAGCAGGGCCTCGGGACTAGGACTTGGATTGACCGGGGAGCTGTTTTTT
abundance: .; v_gene: TRBV7-2; j_gene: TRBJ2-1; d_gene: .; CDR3aa: CASSLWDIFSSYNEQFF; CDR3nt: TGTGCCAGCAGCCTCTGGGACATTTTTAGCTCCTACAATGAGCAGTTCTTC
abundance: few; v_gene: TRBV5-5; j_gene: TRBJ1-1; d_gene: .; CDR3aa: CASSLGVNEAFF; CDR3nt: TGTGCCAGCAGCTTGGGAGTAAATGAAGCTTTCTTT
abundance: few; v_gene: TRBV4-3; j_gene: TRBJ2-7; d_gene: .; CDR3aa: CASSLEGNTFYEQYF; CDR3nt: TGCGCCAGCAGCCTCGAAGGGAATACGTTCTACGAGCAGTACTTC
abundance: .; v_gene: TRBV12-3/TRBV12-4; j_gene: TRBJ2-5; d_gene: .; CDR3aa: CASSQTGKSPQETQYF; CDR3nt: TGTGCCAGCAGTCAAACAGGGAAGAGTCCTCAAGAGACCCAGTACTTC
abundance: once; v_gene: TRBV29-1; j_gene: TRBJ1-1; d_gene: TRBD1; CDR3aa: CSVEGRGDRVTEAFF; CDR3nt: TGCAGCGTTGAAGGGAGGGGGGACAGGGTCACTGAAGCTTTCTTT
abundance: once; v_gene: TRBV12-3/TRBV12-4; j_gene: TRBJ2-1; d_gene: .; CDR3aa: CASSLGADGGNEQFF; CDR3nt: TGTGCCAGCAGTTTAGGTGCAGACGGCGGCAATGAGCAGTTCTTC
abundance: .; v_gene: TRBV30; j_gene: TRBJ1-2; d_gene: .; CDR3aa: CAWSVGRWGDGYTF; CDR3nt: TGTGCCTGGAGCGTCGGTCGGTGGGGGGATGGCTACACCTTC
abundance: .; v_gene: TRBV29-1; j_gene: TRBJ1-5; d_gene: .; CDR3aa: CSVVSSSNQPQHF; CDR3nt: TGCAGCGTTGTATCCAGCTCCAATCAGCCCCAGCATTTT
abundance: .; v_gene: TRBV5-1; j_gene: TRBJ2-3; d_gene: .; CDR3aa: CASSLAQGTDTQYF; CDR3nt: TGCGCCAGCAGCTTGGCCCAGGGAACAGATACGCAGTATTTT
abundance: .; v_gene: TRBV18; j_gene: TRBJ2-7; d_gene: TRBD2; CDR3aa: CASSQRAGGFPEQYF; CDR3nt: TGTGCCAGCTCCCAACGAGCGGGAGGATTCCCCGAGCAGTACTTC
abundance: .; v_gene: TRBV28; j_gene: TRBJ1-6; d_gene: .; CDR3aa: CASSLKYAGKEPGYKSPLHF; CDR3nt: TGTGCCAGCAGTTTAAAGTACGCGGGGAAAGAGCCCGGGTATAAATCACCCCTCCACTTT
abundance: few; v_gene: TRBV5-1; j_gene: TRBJ2-1; d_gene: .; CDR3aa: CASSLARSSPRNEQFF; CDR3nt: TGCGCCAGCAGCTTGGCCCGAAGCAGCCCGAGGAATGAGCAGTTCTTC
abundance: .; v_gene: TRBV5-1; j_gene: TRBJ2-2; d_gene: .; CDR3aa: CASRLGPAGELFF; CDR3nt: TGCGCCTCTAGGCTAGGTCCTGCCGGGGAGCTGTTTTTT
abundance: few; v_gene: TRBV5-1; j_gene: TRBJ2-5; d_gene: .; CDR3aa: CASSRDLQVETQYF; CDR3nt: TGCGCCAGCAGTCGGGACCTCCAAGTAGAGACCCAGTACTTC
abundance: .; v_gene: TRBV4-3; j_gene: TRBJ2-5; d_gene: TRBD2; CDR3aa: CASSQDGGLAGRETQYF; CDR3nt: TGCGCCAGCAGCCAAGATGGAGGACTAGCGGGAAGGGAGACCCAGTACTTC
abundance: few; v_gene: TRBV6-2/TRBV6-3; j_gene: TRBJ1-1; d_gene: .; CDR3aa: CASSSAGYSEAFF; CDR3nt: TGTGCCAGCAGTTCGGCAGGGTATTCGGAAGCTTTCTTT
abundance: few; v_gene: TRBV5-1; j_gene: TRBJ1-1; d_gene: .; CDR3aa: CASRAGLNSRTNTEAFF; CDR3nt: TGCGCCAGCAGGGCAGGGCTCAACTCAAGGACGAACACTGAAGCTTTCTTT
abundance: few; v_gene: TRBV6-5; j_gene: TRBJ1-6; d_gene: TRBD1; CDR3aa: CASSSEFLGTDNSPLHF; CDR3nt: TGTGCCAGCAGTTCTGAATTTTTAGGGACAGATAATTCACCCCTCCACTTT
abundance: .; v_gene: TRBV15; j_gene: TRBJ2-7; d_gene: TRBD1; CDR3aa: CATSSGQGAEEQYF; CDR3nt: TGTGCCACCAGCAGCGGACAGGGGGCGGAGGAGCAGTACTTC
abundance: few; v_gene: TRBV28; j_gene: TRBJ1-2; d_gene: TRBD1; CDR3aa: CASTQGAGYGYTF; CDR3nt: TGTGCCAGCACTCAGGGGGCAGGCTATGGCTACACCTTC
abundance: few; v_gene: TRBV6-5; j_gene: TRBJ2-1; d_gene: .; CDR3aa: CASSPIRGLSYNEQFF; CDR3nt: TGTGCCAGCAGTCCAATCAGGGGATTAAGCTACAATGAGCAGTTCTTC
abundance: .; v_gene: TRBV7-9; j_gene: TRBJ2-5; d_gene: TRBD2; CDR3aa: CASSSSSGQETQYF; CDR3nt: TGTGCCAGCAGCTCCAGTAGCGGGCAAGAGACCCAGTACTTC
abundance: few; v_gene: TRBV15; j_gene: TRBJ1-4; d_gene: .; CDR3aa: CATRAEQDNEKLFF; CDR3nt: TGTGCCACCAGAGCAGAACAGGATAATGAAAAACTGTTTTTT
abundance: .; v_gene: TRBV7-8; j_gene: TRBJ2-3; d_gene: TRBD2; CDR3aa: CASILGLAGAGDTQYF; CDR3nt: TGTGCCAGCATCCTAGGTCTAGCGGGGGCCGGAGATACGCAGTATTTT
abundance: .; v_gene: TRBV4-2; j_gene: TRBJ2-1; d_gene: .; CDR3aa: CASSQDRPHPGLNNEQFF; CDR3nt: TGTGCCAGCAGCCAAGATCGTCCGCACCCTGGACTTAACAATGAGCAGTTCTTC
abundance: many; v_gene: TRBV7-9; j_gene: TRBJ1-1; d_gene: TRBD1; CDR3aa: CASSLWQGAVNTEAFF; CDR3nt: TGTGCCAGCAGCTTATGGCAGGGGGCAGTGAACACTGAAGCTTTCTTT